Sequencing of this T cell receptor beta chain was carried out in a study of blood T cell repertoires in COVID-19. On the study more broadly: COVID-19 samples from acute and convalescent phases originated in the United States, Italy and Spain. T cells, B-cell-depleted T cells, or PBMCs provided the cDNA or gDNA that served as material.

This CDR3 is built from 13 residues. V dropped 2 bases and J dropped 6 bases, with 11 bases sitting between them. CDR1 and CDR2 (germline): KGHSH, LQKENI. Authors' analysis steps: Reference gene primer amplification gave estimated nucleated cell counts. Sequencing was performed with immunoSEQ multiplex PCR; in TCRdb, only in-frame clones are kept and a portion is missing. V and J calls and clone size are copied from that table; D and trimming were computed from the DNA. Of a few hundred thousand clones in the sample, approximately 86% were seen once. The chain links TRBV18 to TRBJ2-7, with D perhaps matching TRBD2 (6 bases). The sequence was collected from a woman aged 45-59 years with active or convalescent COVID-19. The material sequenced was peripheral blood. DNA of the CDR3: TGTGCCAGCTCACCAAGTGGGAGGATCGAGCAGTACTTC. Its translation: CASSPSGRIEQYF.